A single sample is the source of the 13 T cell receptor beta chains below, sequenced in a study of a mutant IDH1 vaccine in newly diagnosed glioma (dated by TCRdb to about 2021). The meaning of the sample's time point label: week 23, last vaccination. Every vaccine dose consisted of 300 ug of a 20-mer mutant IDH1 peptide in Montanide, administered subcutaneously together with topical imiquimod. The antigens of these receptors remain unknown. Libraries came from the immunoSEQ multiplex PCR assay. The source is immuneACCESS, and TCRdb retained only in-frame sequences with V and J called. Part of the clones is not carried over; for the studies checked, unresolved V genes explain less than half of this, and the remainder is unexplained. Across this sample there are around 76,000 clones, with 75% to 90% seen only once. The ten largest account for 0.6% to 0.95% of the sample. The sample consisted of PBMCs, taken from a glioma patient whose treatment included an IDH1 peptide vaccine. The receptors come from a woman in her fifties or sixties with glioma.

This clone was seen only a few times. The chain combines TRBV30 with TRBJ1-5; D is ambiguous. This CDR3 is 14 amino acids long. CDR1 and CDR2 from the germline V gene are GTSNPN and SVGIG (reference sequence). The V and J ends lost 0 bases and 6 bases respectively, with 12 bases between them. Here the CDR3 reads CAWSVGPSGQPQHF. For the CDR3, the DNA is TGTGCCTGGAGTGTCGGTCCAAGCGGTCAGCCCCAGCATTTT.

The chain uses TRBV6-5 and TRBJ2-5; D may be TRBD2 (6 bases). The CDR3 is made up of 14 amino acids. The germline V gene has CDR1 MNHEY and CDR2 SVGAGI. Between the trimmed V and J ends, which lost 2 bases and 2 bases, there was a span of 9 bases. The CDR3 is CASSYKLAQETQYF. CDR3 sequence (DNA): TGTGCCAGCAGTTACAAACTAGCACAAGAGACCCAGTACTTC.

This clone came up once. This rearrangement joins TRBV27 to TRBJ2-7; TRBD1 is a possible D gene (6 bases). This CDR3 spans 15 amino acids. Trimming stripped 0 bases from V and 5 bases from J, with 14 bases between. Per germline, CDR1 MNHEY and CDR2 SMNVEV (reference sequence). The CDR3 DNA follows: TGTGCCAGCAGTTTATCCAGGGGACCCTTCGACGAGCAGTACTTC. Its translation: CASSLSRGPFDEQYF.

The chain joins TRBV7-9 to TRBJ1-5; D unclear. The germline V gene encodes CDR1 SEHNR and CDR2 FQNEAQ (reference sequence). The CDR3 covers 12 residues. V dropped 1 base and J dropped 7 bases, with 5 bases sitting between them. CDR3 residues: CASSLGSQPQHF. The CDR3 nucleotides are TGTGCCAGCAGCTTAGGGTCCCAGCCCCAGCATTTT.

The V and J genes are TRBV19 and TRBJ1-2; D remains unclear. Germline CDR1 reads LNHDA; CDR2 reads SQIVND (reference sequence). Trimming pared 0 bases from V and 2 bases from J, leaving 4 bases between. The CDR3 runs to 13 residues. The CDR3, as DNA: TGTGCCAGTAGTATAGAAGGGAACTATGGCTACACCTTC. Translated: CASSIEGNYGYTF.

In nucleotides, the CDR3 is TGTGCCAGTAGTGCCGGGACAGGGGGTGTTCAGCCCCAGCATTTT. Translating gives CASSAGTGGVQPQHF. The gene calls are TRBV19 and TRBJ1-5; 11 bases match TRBD1. V lost 5 bases to trimming and J lost 6 bases; unmatched junction nucleotides: 6. CDR1 and CDR2 (germline): LNHDA, SQIVND (reference sequence). This CDR3 spans 15 amino acids.

This chain connects TRBV5-1 to TRBJ1-5; a possible D gene is TRBD1 (6 bases). This CDR3 has 14 residues. Per germline, CDR1 SGHRS and CDR2 YFSETQ. V was shortened by 4 bases and J by 4 bases, with 12 bases between the two germline ends. The CDR3 DNA reads TGCGCCAGCAGCCGAGGGGGGTTAAATCAGCCCCAGCATTTT. This translates into CASSRGGLNQPQHF.

The CDR3 loop reads CAIKASDRGNPYEQYF. For the CDR3, the DNA is TGTGCCATCAAGGCCTCAGACAGGGGCAATCCCTACGAGCAGTACTTC. V usage is TRBV10-3 and J usage is TRBJ2-7; 8 bases align to TRBD1. The CDR3 has 16 residues. Germline V lookup: CDR1 ENHRY, CDR2 SYGVKD. Unmatched junction bases numbered 13, after V lost 7 bases and J lost 2 bases.

Of note for this clone: At one of its ends the junction is not consistent with the germline gene, which may arise from a read error. The chain couples TRBV7-7 to TRBJ2-5; a possible D gene is TRBD1 (6 bases). The CDR3 runs to 13 residues. Germline CDR1 is SSHAT and CDR2 is FNYEAQ (reference sequence). The CDR3 DNA is TGTGCTAGCAGCCGGACAGCCCAAGAGACCCAGTACTTC. Protein product: CASSRTAQETQYF.

The V call is TRBV6-5, the J call TRBJ1-1; maybe TRBD1 (5 bases). The V gene's germline CDR1 is MNHEY and CDR2 SVGAGI. This CDR3 is 15 amino acids long. V was cut by 6 bases and J by 8 bases, with 22 bases left in between. The CDR3 sequence: CASSRGLLDGREAFF. CDR3 nucleotides: TGTGCCAGCAGCCGGGGCCTATTGGACGGCCGAGAAGCTTTCTTT.

In its sample, this clone was seen a few times. The genes are TRBV28 and TRBJ1-2; 12 nucleotides match TRBD1. Germline values: CDR1 MDHEN, CDR2 SYDVKM. CDR3 size: 15 residues. In DNA, the CDR3 is TGTACCTCCGGGACAGGGGGCCTAAGGCACTATGGCTACACCTTC. Its translation: CTSGTGGLRHYGYTF.

The chain is built from TRBV28 and TRBJ1-1, with 8 bases fitting TRBD1. The V segment lost 6 bases and the J segment 4 bases; nucleotides outside the gene matches: 16. This CDR3 comprises 17 residues. CDR1 MDHEN and CDR2 SYDVKM come from the germline V gene. Written as DNA, the CDR3 is TGTGCCAGCAGCCGATTTTGGGGACTGGACAGGGCCACTGAAGCTTTCTTT. This sequence encodes CASSRFWGLDRATEAFF.

The chain joins TRBV2 to TRBJ2-1; D remains ambiguous. This CDR3 contains 12 residues. The ends were cut back, 7 bases at V and 8 bases at J, with 12 bases in the middle. CDR1 and CDR2 (germline): SNHLY, FYNNEI. The CDR3 DNA follows: TGTGCCAGCACCGAAGTCTCAGATGAGCAGTTCTTC. It is translated as CASTEVSDEQFF.